A single sample gave rise to the 2 T cell receptor beta chains below, sequenced in a study of T cell clonotyping in hematopoietic cell transplantation. Time point given: recipient sample about 28 days before transplant, after cytoreduction. Assay: immunoSEQ multiplex PCR; the TCRdb copy retains only in-frame clones and omits some. Of some 36,000 clones in the sample, roughly 96% were seen once. The sample consisted of peripheral blood mononuclear cells, taken before stem cell transplant. The receptors shown here come from a man aged 35-49 years with chronic myeloid leukemia. Some clones in this sample may be carry-over from other donors' samples.

The chain joins TRBV9 to TRBJ1-2; a possible D gene is TRBD1 (6 bases). This CDR3 has 13 amino acids. V gave up 4 bases and J gave up 4 bases, with 11 bases separating them. Germline CDR1 reads SGDLS; CDR2 reads YYNGEE. This chain's CDR3 is CASSREGVYGYTF. Here the CDR3 DNA reads TGTGCCAGCAGCCGGGAGGGGGTCTATGGCTACACCTTC.

In DNA form, the CDR3 reads TGTGCCAGCAGTTACTCACGGGACAGCACTGAAGCTTTCTTT. Its protein is CASSYSRDSTEAFF. The V gene is TRBV6-5, the J gene TRBJ1-1; 7 nucleotides agree with TRBD1. This CDR3 region has 14 residues. The germline V gene has CDR1 MNHEY and CDR2 SVGAGI. Trimming at V came to 0 bases and at J to 4 bases, leaving 2 bases not matched to a gene.